A single sample is the source of the 3 T cell receptor beta chains below, sequenced in a study of blood T cell repertoires in COVID-19. TCRdb's table, derived via immunoSEQ multiplex PCR, lists solely in-frame clones and lacks some. The sample includes fewer than 30,000 clones, over 75% seen only once; the top ten take roughly 15%. The sample consisted of peripheral blood. These receptor sequences come from a woman aged 55-75 years with acute or convalescent COVID-19.

V usage is TRBV5-4 and J usage is TRBJ2-5, with D perhaps TRBD2 (6 bases). CDR3 size: 13 residues. Germline CDR1 reads SGHNT; CDR2 reads YYREEE (reference sequence). Trimming cost V 4 bases and J 2 bases, with 9 bases left between them. The CDR3 sequence is CASSPGRQETQYF. The CDR3 nucleotides read TGTGCCAGCAGCCCAGGGAGGCAAGAGACCCAGTACTTC.

The CDR3 here is CASSSTVAGLNNEQFF. CDR3 nucleotides: TGCGCCAGCAGCTCCACAGTAGCGGGGCTCAACAATGAGCAGTTCTTC. V usage is TRBV5-1 and J usage is TRBJ2-1; 8 bases fit TRBD2. This CDR3 region has 16 residues. Per germline, CDR1 SGHRS and CDR2 YFSETQ. V lost 3 bases to trimming and J lost 5 bases; unmatched junction nucleotides: 10.

The V gene is TRBV29-1, the J gene TRBJ2-2; 13 bases are a match to TRBD2. CDR1 SQVTM and CDR2 ANQGSEA come from the germline V gene. Germline trimming cut 7 bases from V and 0 bases from J; bases unmatched to any gene: 8. The CDR3 consists of 17 residues. CDR3 in amino acids: CSGSGTSGATNTGELFF. As DNA, the CDR3 is TGCAGCGGCTCCGGGACTAGCGGGGCGACGAACACCGGGGAGCTGTTTTTT.